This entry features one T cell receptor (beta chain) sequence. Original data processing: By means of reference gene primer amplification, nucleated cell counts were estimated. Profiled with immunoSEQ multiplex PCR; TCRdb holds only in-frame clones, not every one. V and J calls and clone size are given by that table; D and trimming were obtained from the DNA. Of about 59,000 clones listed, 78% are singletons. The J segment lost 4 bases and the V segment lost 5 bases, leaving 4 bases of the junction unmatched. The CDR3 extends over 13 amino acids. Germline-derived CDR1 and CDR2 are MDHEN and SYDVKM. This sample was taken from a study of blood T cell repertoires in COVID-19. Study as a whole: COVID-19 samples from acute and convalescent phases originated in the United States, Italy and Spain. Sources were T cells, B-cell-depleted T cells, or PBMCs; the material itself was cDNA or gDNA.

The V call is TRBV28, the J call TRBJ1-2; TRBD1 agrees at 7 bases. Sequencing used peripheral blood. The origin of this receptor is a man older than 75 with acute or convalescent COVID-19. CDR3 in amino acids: CASSPTGTYGYTF. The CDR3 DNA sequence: TGTGCCAGCAGTCCGACAGGGACCTATGGCTACACCTTC.